Listed here are 3 T cell receptor beta chains from one sample, sequenced in a study of human T cells and chemical hapten exposure. TCRdb itself ran the RACE reads through MiXCR, one entry per CDR3 protein. The sample includes tens of thousands of distinct CDR3 sequences, over 7.5% seen only once; the top ten take 20% to 30%. This sample's time point: patch test 3, about 24 weeks after DPC sensitization. This sample's treatment: therapeutic diphenylcyclopropenone sensitization with weekly scalp DPC. Total RNA extraction was carried out from unfractionated whole blood. The specimen comprised whole blood, sampled in connection with sensitization to the hapten diphenylcyclopropenone (DPC). These receptors were obtained from a man between 50 and 59 years old with alopecia areata. Some clones in this sample may be carry-over from other donors' samples.

This clonotype was seen many times. The V call is TRBV18, the J call TRBJ2-7; D gene ambiguous. From germline, CDR1 is KGHSH and CDR2 LQKENI. This CDR3 contains 14 residues. V was cut by 0 bases and J by 1 base, with 7 bases left in between. This CDR3 reads CASSPPSGSYEQYF. The CDR3, as DNA: TGTGCCAGCTCACCACCGTCGGGTTCCTACGAGCAGTACTTC.

J is TRBJ2-7 and V is TRBV27; 9 bases are shared with TRBD1. This CDR3 region has 15 residues. V was pared by 3 bases and J by 2 bases, with 5 bases of the junction left unmatched. CDR1 and CDR2 (germline): MNHEY, SMNVEV (reference sequence). In nucleotides, the CDR3 is TGTGCCAGCAGTTTGGTCCGGGACAGGGCCTACGAGCAGTACTTC. Protein product: CASSLVRDRAYEQYF.

This clonotype was found many times. J is TRBJ2-5 and V is TRBV3-1; D possibly corresponds to TRBD2 (6 bases). The CDR3 is 15 residues long. Germline CDR1 LGHDT, CDR2 YNNKEL (reference sequence). The V and J ends lost 2 bases and 5 bases respectively, with 15 bases between them. CDR3 nucleotides: TGTGCCAGCAGCCAAAGGTCTAGCGCTTGGGAGACCCAGTACTTC. It specifies CASSQRSSAWETQYF.